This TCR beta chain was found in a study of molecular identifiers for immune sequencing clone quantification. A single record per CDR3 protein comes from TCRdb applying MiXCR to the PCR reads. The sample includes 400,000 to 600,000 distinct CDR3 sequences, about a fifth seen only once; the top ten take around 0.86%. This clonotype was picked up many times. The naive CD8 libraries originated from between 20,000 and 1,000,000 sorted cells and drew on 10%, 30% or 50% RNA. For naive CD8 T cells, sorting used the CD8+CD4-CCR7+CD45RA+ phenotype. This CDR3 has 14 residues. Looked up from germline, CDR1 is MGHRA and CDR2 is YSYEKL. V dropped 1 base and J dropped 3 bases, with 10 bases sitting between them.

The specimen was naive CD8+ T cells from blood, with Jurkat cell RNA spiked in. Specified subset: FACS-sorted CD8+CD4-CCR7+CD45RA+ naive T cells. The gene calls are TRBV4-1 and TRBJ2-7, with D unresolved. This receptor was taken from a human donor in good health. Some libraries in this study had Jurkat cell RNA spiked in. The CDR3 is CASSQGHNGYEQYF. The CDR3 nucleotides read TGCGCCAGCAGCCAAGGCCACAACGGCTACGAGCAGTACTTC.